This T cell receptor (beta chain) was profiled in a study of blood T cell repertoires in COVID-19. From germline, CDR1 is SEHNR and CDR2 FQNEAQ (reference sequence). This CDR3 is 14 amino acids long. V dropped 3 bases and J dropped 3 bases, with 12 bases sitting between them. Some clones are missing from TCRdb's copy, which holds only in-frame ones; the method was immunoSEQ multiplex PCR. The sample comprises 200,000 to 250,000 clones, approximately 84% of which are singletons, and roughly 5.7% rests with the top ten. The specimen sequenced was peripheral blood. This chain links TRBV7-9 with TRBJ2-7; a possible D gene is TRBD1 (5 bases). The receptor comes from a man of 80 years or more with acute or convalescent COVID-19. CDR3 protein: CASSFGAGNYEQYV. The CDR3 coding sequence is TGTGCCAGCAGCTTCGGAGCAGGGAACTACGAGCAGTACGTC.